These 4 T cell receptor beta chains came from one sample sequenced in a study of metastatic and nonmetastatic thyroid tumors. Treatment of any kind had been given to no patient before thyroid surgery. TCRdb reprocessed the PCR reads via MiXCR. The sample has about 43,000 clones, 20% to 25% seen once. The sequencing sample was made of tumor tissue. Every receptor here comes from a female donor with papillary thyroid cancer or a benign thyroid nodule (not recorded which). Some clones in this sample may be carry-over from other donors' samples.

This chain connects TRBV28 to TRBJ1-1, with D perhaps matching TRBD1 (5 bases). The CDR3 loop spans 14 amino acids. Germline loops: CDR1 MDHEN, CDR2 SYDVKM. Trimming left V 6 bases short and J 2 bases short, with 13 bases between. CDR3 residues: CASRPGQANTEAFF. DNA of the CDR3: TGTGCCAGCAGGCCGGGGCAGGCCAACACTGAAGCTTTCTTT.

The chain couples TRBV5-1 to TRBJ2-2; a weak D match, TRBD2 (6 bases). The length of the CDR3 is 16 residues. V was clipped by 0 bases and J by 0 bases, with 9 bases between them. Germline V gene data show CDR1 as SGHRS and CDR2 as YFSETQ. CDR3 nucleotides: TGCGCCAGCAGCTTGGATGGAGGGGCGAACACCGGGGAGCTGTTTTTT. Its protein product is CASSLDGGANTGELFF.

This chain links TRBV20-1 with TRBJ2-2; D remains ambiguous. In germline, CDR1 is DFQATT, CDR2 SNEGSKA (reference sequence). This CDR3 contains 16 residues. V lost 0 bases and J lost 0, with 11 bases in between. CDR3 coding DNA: TGCAGTGCTAGAGATCCTGAACTCCCGAACACCGGGGAGCTGTTTTTT. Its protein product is CSARDPELPNTGELFF.

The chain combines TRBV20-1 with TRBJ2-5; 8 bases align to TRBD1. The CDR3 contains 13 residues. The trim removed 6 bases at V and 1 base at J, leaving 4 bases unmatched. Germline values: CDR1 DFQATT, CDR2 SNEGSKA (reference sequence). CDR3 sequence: CSAGTGLQETQYF. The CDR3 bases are TGCAGTGCCGGGACAGGCCTCCAAGAGACCCAGTACTTC.